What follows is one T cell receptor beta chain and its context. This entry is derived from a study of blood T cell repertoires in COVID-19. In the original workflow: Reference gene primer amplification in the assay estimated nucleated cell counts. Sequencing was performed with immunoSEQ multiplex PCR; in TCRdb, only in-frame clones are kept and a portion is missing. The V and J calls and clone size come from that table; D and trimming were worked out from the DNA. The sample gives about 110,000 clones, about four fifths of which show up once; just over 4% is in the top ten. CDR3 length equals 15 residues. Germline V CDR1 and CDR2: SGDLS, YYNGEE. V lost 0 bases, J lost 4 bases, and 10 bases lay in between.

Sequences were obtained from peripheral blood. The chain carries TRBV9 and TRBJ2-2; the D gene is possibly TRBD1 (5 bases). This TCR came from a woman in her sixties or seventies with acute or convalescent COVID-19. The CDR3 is CASSVAGLGTGELFF. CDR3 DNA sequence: TGTGCCAGCAGCGTAGCAGGGTTGGGCACCGGGGAGCTGTTTTTT.